This T cell receptor (beta chain) appears in the sequencing data of a study of blood T cell repertoires in COVID-19. The assay was immunoSEQ multiplex PCR, and TCRdb's table has in-frame clones only and misses some. The sample includes 300,000 or so clones, under 90% of them seen just once. After removal of 4 bases from V and 4 bases from J, the junction contained 9 bases not matched to a gene. The germline V gene has CDR1 LNHDA and CDR2 SQIVND (reference sequence). The CDR3 is made up of 16 amino acids. V is TRBV19 and J is TRBJ1-5; TRBD1 matches at 8 bases. Material: PBMCs or T cells enriched from blood (not recorded which). The sequence came from a woman aged 45-60 years who had been exposed to COVID-19. CDR3 region: CASSTHLDRGNQPQHF. The CDR3 coding sequence is TGTGCCAGTAGTACTCACCTCGACAGGGGTAATCAGCCCCAGCATTTT.